In its sample, the clone carrying this T cell receptor (beta chain) was seen many times. Its target is unknown. This entry belongs to a study of T cells after yellow fever vaccination. General study findings and limits: The secondary T-cell response peaked on day 5, not day 15, but was weaker.

TCRdb passed the 5' RACE reads through MiXCR, listing each CDR3 protein once. The sample contains a few hundred thousand distinct CDR3 sequences, 3.6% of which appear only once. The CDR3 contains 13 residues. With 0 bases clipped from V and 7 bases from J, the junction kept 3 bases outside the gene matches. Germline CDR1 is DFQATT and CDR2 is SNEGSKA (reference sequence). The chain employs TRBV20-1 and TRBJ2-4; 7 bases are shared with TRBD2. This clonotype was obtained from a young man who received the YFV17D yellow fever vaccine. The input for sequencing was PBMCs, taken 15 days after the yellow fever booster vaccination. Here the CDR3 reads CSAREVRGNIQYF. DNA of the CDR3: TGCAGTGCTAGAGAGGTGCGGGGGAACATTCAGTACTTC.